The 13 T cell receptor beta chains given below trace back to one sample, sequenced in a study of CD8+ T cells in alopecia areata. TCR sequencing used cDNA made by reverse transcription of extracted RNA. TCRdb's copy holds only in-frame clones and misses some; the assay was immunoSEQ multiplex PCR. The sample lists fewer than 350,000 clones, roughly 64% seen once, with less than 2% in the top ten. Specified treatment: oral pan-JAK inhibitor, 5-10 mg twice daily. This specimen consisted of CD4+ T cells sorted from blood, obtained at week 24, from a patient treated with tofacitinib. Source of these receptors: a human donor with alopecia areata.

This clone was counted a single time. The rearrangement links TRBV30 to TRBJ2-7; D perhaps matches TRBD1 (6 bases). Germline V lookup: CDR1 GTSNPN, CDR2 SVGIG (reference sequence). The CDR3 runs 16 residues. V shed 3 bases and J shed 2 bases, with 20 bases lying between them. CDR3 nucleotides: TGTGCCTGGAGCGTATCAAGGACAGCCAACCCCTACGAGCAGTACTTC. Protein product: CAWSVSRTANPYEQYF.

This chain uses TRBV6-1 with TRBJ1-6; possible D gene TRBD1, 5 bases. This CDR3 is built from 13 residues. Germline V lookup: CDR1 MNHNS, CDR2 SASEGT. Trimming took 10 bases from V and 5 from J, leaving 12 bases between them. This CDR3 is CATIRQNNSPLHF. In nucleotides, the CDR3 is TGTGCCACCATAAGACAGAATAATTCACCCCTCCACTTT.

This chain joins TRBV30 and TRBJ1-2; 7 bases are a match to TRBD1. The ends lost 3 bases at V and 7 bases at J; junction bases unmatched: 5. CDR1 and CDR2 (germline): GTSNPN, SVGIG (reference sequence). This CDR3 has 12 residues. CDR3 sequence reads: CAWSTGVGGYTF. The CDR3 DNA reads as TGTGCCTGGAGCACAGGGGTGGGTGGCTACACCTTC.

V usage is TRBV5-1 and J usage is TRBJ2-1, with 7 bases identical to TRBD2. J lost 4 bases, V lost 2 bases, and 15 bases had no gene match. CDR3 length: 18 amino acids. The germline CDR1 and CDR2 sequences are SGHRS and YFSETQ. The CDR3 region has the DNA TGCGCCAGCAGCTTCCTAGGGACTCCGCTCGGGGGGTACAATGAGCAGTTCTTC. Its translation: CASSFLGTPLGGYNEQFF.

This clone was seen more than once but under ten times. This chain uses TRBV4-2 with TRBJ1-3; TRBD1 aligns across 9 bases. Germline V lookup: CDR1 LGHNA, CDR2 YNFKEQ. The CDR3 is 15 residues long. With V trimmed by 0 bases and J by 7 bases, 4 bases remained unmatched. In DNA, the CDR3 is TGTGCCAGCAGCCAAGAGGGACAGGGTCTTAACACCATATATTTT. It yields the protein CASSQEGQGLNTIYF.

This chain links TRBV7-9 with TRBJ1-1; D ambiguous. V was pared by 3 bases and J by 3 bases, with 5 bases between. CDR3 length: 12 amino acids. Germline V CDR1 and CDR2: SEHNR, FQNEAQ (reference sequence). CDR3 in DNA: TGTGCCAGCAGCTTTTCAGACACTGAAGCTTTCTTT. This translates into CASSFSDTEAFF.

This rearrangement joins TRBV5-1 to TRBJ1-2, with 7 bases matching TRBD1. The germline gives CDR1 SGHRS, CDR2 YFSETQ. V lost 2 bases to trimming and J lost 4 bases; unmatched junction nucleotides: 11. The CDR3 is 16 amino acids. The CDR3 loop reads CASSLRDRRDGYGYTF. In DNA form, the CDR3 reads TGCGCCAGCAGCTTAAGGGACAGAAGGGATGGCTATGGCTACACCTTC.

The chain's CDR3 is CASSEWQQFLNSPLHF. CDR3 nucleotide sequence: TGTGCCAGCAGTGAATGGCAGCAGTTTCTTAATTCACCCCTCCACTTT. The chain has TRBV25-1 and TRBJ1-6; D gene uncertain. This CDR3 region has 16 residues. Germline V gives CDR1 MGHDK, CDR2 SYGVNS. V lost 1 base and J lost 6, with 13 bases in between.

This clone has just a few counts. The rearrangement joins TRBV18 to TRBJ2-1; 8 bases align to TRBD2. Germline V gives CDR1 KGHSH, CDR2 LQKENI. V lost 1 base to trimming and J lost 7 bases; unmatched junction nucleotides: 12. The CDR3 consists of 17 residues. CDR3: CASSPRLGLAAQNEQFF. DNA of the CDR3: TGTGCCAGCTCACCACGGCTCGGACTAGCTGCTCAGAATGAGCAGTTCTTC. The full variable domain, with the rest looked up from reference TRBV18 and TRBJ2-1, is NAGVMQNPRHLVRRRGQEARLRCSPMKGHSHVYWYRQLPEEGLKFMVYLQKENIIDESGMPKERFSAEFPKEGPSILRIQQVVRGDSAAYFCASSPRLGLAAQNEQFFGPGTRLTVL.

The genes are TRBV10-3 and TRBJ2-7; 7 positions match TRBD2. The germline gives CDR1 ENHRY, CDR2 SYGVKD. With V trimmed by 7 bases and J by 6 bases, 12 bases remained unmatched. This CDR3 spans 14 amino acids. The CDR3 spells CAIMKSGAGFEQYF. The CDR3 region has the DNA TGTGCCATCATGAAGAGCGGGGCGGGGTTCGAGCAGTACTTC.

V gene TRBV30 combines with J gene TRBJ1-2, with D possibly being TRBD1 (6 bases). CDR3 size: 15 residues. V lost 2 bases to trimming and J lost 4 bases, with 17 bases between them. Germline V gene lookup returns CDR1 GTSNPN and CDR2 SVGIG (reference sequence). This CDR3 is CAWSPDSRDPYGYTF. The CDR3 region has the DNA TGTGCCTGGAGTCCGGACAGCCGAGACCCCTATGGCTACACCTTC.

The chain couples TRBV29-1 to TRBJ1-1; D perhaps matches TRBD1 (6 bases). Trimming took off 4 bases at V and 2 bases at J, with 17 bases between the two ends. Germline CDR1 and CDR2: SQVTM and ANQGSEA. The CDR3 spans 15 residues. The CDR3 region is CSVGGLGQLNTEAFF. The CDR3 DNA is TGCAGCGTTGGAGGACTAGGACAGCTAAACACTGAAGCTTTCTTT.

The V and J genes are TRBV28 and TRBJ2-3; D is possibly TRBD1 or TRBD2 (7 bases each). This CDR3 contains 17 residues. In germline, CDR1 is MDHEN, CDR2 SYDVKM. V was clipped by 3 bases and J by 1 base, with 17 bases between them. CDR3 protein: CASSFPGGGSRTDTQYF. CDR3 in DNA: TGTGCCAGCAGTTTCCCAGGGGGGGGTTCGCGCACAGATACGCAGTATTTT.